This T cell receptor beta chain was obtained from a study of blood T cell repertoires in COVID-19. The CDR3 totals 13 residues. Trimming cost V 3 bases and J 5 bases; bases outside gene matches: 5. Per the germline V gene, CDR1 is SGHKS and CDR2 is YYEKEE (reference sequence). Sequencing was performed with immunoSEQ multiplex PCR; in TCRdb, only in-frame clones are kept and a portion is missing. Found here are approximately 210,000 clones, just under 85% of them singletons; the top ten hold less than 8%. The chain joins TRBV5-5 to TRBJ2-7, with 7 bases identical to TRBD2. The receptor comes from a woman between 50 and 59 years old with active or convalescent COVID-19. Source material: peripheral blood. The CDR3 is CASSWPGGNEQYF. CDR3 nucleotides: TGTGCCAGCAGCTGGCCCGGGGGGAACGAGCAGTACTTC.